This T cell receptor beta chain appears in the sequencing data of a study of blood T cells in healthy people across ages. At the level of the study: Per two T cells, about one barcoded beta molecule was captured through template switching.

Germline CDR1 reads SGHTA; CDR2 reads FQGNSA. V dropped 1 base and J dropped 4 bases, with 12 bases sitting between them. The CDR3 loop spans 15 amino acids. Primers used in a second PCR of roughly 7 to 12 cycles were a sample-barcoded 5' primer and a J-beta primer mix. Every individual sample yielded 2.5 million or more paired-end reads (each containing CDR3). TCRdb reanalysed the 5' RACE reads using MiXCR and keeps one entry per CDR3 protein. In the table there are roughly 1,500,000 distinct CDR3 sequences, around 36% of which are singletons. Study findings and constraints: Age showed a roughly linear inverse relationship with TCR beta diversity per million T cells. Diversity estimates drawn from one million T cells were deemed underestimates.

In this sample, this clonotype turned up a few times. Its target is unknown. The rearrangement uses TRBV7-2 and TRBJ2-3, with D hard to call. This receptor was obtained from a young woman in good health. Sample: blood. CDR3 DNA: TGTGCCAGCAGCTTAGGGTCCAGTTCCCCAGATACGCAGTATTTT. Encoded protein: CASSLGSSSPDTQYF.